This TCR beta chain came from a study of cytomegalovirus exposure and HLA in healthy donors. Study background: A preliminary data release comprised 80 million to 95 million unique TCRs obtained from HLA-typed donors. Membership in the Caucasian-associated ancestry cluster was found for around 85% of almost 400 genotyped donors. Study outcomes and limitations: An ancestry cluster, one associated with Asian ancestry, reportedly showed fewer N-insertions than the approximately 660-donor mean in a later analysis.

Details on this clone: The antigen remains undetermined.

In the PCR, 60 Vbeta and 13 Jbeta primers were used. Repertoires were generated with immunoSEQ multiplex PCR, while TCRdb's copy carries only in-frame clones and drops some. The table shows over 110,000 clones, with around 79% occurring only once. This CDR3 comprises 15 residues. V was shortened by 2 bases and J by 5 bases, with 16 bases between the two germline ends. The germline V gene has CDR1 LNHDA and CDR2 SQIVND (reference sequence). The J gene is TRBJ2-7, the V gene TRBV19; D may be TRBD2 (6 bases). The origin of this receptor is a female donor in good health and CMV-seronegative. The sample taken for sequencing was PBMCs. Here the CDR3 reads CASSISPGLSDEQYF. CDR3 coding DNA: TGTGCCAGTAGTATAAGCCCGGGACTCTCAGACGAGCAGTACTTC.